These 15 T cell receptor beta chains share one sample of origin, sequenced in a study of a mutant IDH1 vaccine in newly diagnosed glioma. No cognate antigen is known for these TCRs. Measured with immunoSEQ multiplex PCR; TCRdb has only the in-frame clones, and not every one. The repertoire holds around 94,000 clones, with about 90% as singletons. The time point here: week 47, end of study. All doses held 300 ug of mutant IDH1 20-mer peptide, with topical imiquimod. The sequences come from PBMCs, collected from a glioma patient whose treatment included an IDH1 peptide vaccine. These receptors all stem from a woman between 45 and 60 years old with glioma.

This chain connects TRBV18 to TRBJ1-5, with a tentative D call TRBD1 (6 bases). CDR1 is KGHSH, CDR2 LQKENI, per germline. V was pared by 5 bases and J by 7 bases, with 18 bases between. The CDR3 runs 15 residues. The CDR3 DNA follows: TGTGCCAGCTCAGGGACAACAGTTGTAGGGCAGCCCCAGCATTTT. Its translation is CASSGTTVVGQPQHF.

This chain connects TRBV9 to TRBJ1-6; 7 nucleotides line up with TRBD1. Trimming removed 0 bases from V and 5 bases from J; junction bases left unmatched: 5. The germline gives CDR1 SGDLS, CDR2 YYNGEE. The CDR3 has 16 amino acids. The CDR3 region has the DNA TGTGCCAGCAGCGTAGACAGGGGTCCGAATAATTCACCCCTCCACTTT. It encodes CASSVDRGPNNSPLHF.

The chain joins TRBV11-1 to TRBJ2-7; D is uncertain. Germline loops: CDR1 SGHAT, CDR2 FQDESV (reference sequence). Trimming cost V 5 bases and J 4 bases, with 9 bases left between them. The CDR3 has 12 amino acids. This CDR3 reads CASSPPSYEQYF. The CDR3 DNA sequence: TGTGCCAGCAGCCCCCCGAGTTACGAGCAGTACTTC. Looking up the rest from reference TRBV11-1 and TRBJ2-7 gives the full variable domain: EAEVAQSPRYKITEKSQAVAFWCDPISGHATLYWYRQILGQGPELLVQFQDESVVDDSQLPKDRFSAERLKGVDSTLKIQPAELGDSAMYLCASSPPSYEQYFGPGTRLTVT.

The rearrangement joins TRBV5-1 to TRBJ2-5; D may correspond to TRBD1 or TRBD2 (6 bases each). There are 14 residues in the CDR3. V lost 2 bases and J lost 3, with 11 bases in between. Germline assignment: CDR1 SGHRS and CDR2 YFSETQ. CDR3: CASSFDRTKETQYF. The CDR3 DNA reads TGCGCCAGCAGCTTTGACAGGACTAAAGAGACCCAGTACTTC.

The gene calls are TRBV27 and TRBJ2-3, with no clear D. V gave up 5 bases and J gave up 7 bases, with 7 bases separating them. The CDR3 totals 11 residues. Per germline, CDR1 MNHEY and CDR2 SMNVEV (reference sequence). As DNA, the CDR3 is TGTGCCAGCAGTGCCCGGTATACGCAGTATTTT. Protein product: CASSARYTQYF.

Turning to this clone: Germline and junction disagree at one end, which may indicate a read error. The chain employs TRBV9 and TRBJ2-2, with D uncertain. The CDR3 is 15 residues long. Germline V lookup: CDR1 SGDLS, CDR2 YYNGEE. CDR3 sequence (DNA): TGTGCCGGCAGCGCACAGCCAGGCAACACCGGGGAGCTGTTTTTT. The encoded protein is CAGSAQPGNTGELFF.

A few counts support this clone. The rearrangement uses TRBV5-1 and TRBJ1-1; tentative D call: TRBD1 (5 bases). Germline V gives CDR1 SGHRS, CDR2 YFSETQ. Trimming removed 4 bases from V and 1 base from J, with 11 bases in between. The CDR3 sequence is 14 residues long. Here the CDR3 reads CASSSATGNTEAFF. CDR3 DNA: TGCGCCAGCAGCAGCGCCACAGGGAACACTGAAGCTTTCTTT.

The chain carries TRBV9 and TRBJ2-3; no clear D. Germline V gives CDR1 SGDLS, CDR2 YYNGEE. This CDR3 contains 12 residues. The V gene lost 3 bases and the J gene lost 9 bases, with 11 bases spanning the gap. CDR3 sequence (DNA): TGTGCCAGCAGCGCCGGCGCGGAAACGCAGTATTTT. Encoded protein: CASSAGAETQYF.

This clone was seen a single time. V and J are TRBV6-1 and TRBJ2-7, with 9 nucleotides matching TRBD1. From germline, CDR1 is MNHNS and CDR2 SASEGT. The J segment lost 1 base and the V segment lost 5 bases, leaving 6 bases of the junction unmatched. The CDR3 has 15 amino acids. The CDR3 DNA reads as TGTGCCAGCAGTAGCCGGGACAGGGTTTCCTACGAGCAGTACTTC. It yields the protein CASSSRDRVSYEQYF.

The chain is built from TRBV6-5 and TRBJ2-7, with a possible D match to TRBD1 (7 bases). The germline CDR1 and CDR2 sequences are MNHEY and SVGAGI. The CDR3 is 15 amino acids. The V end was cut by 0 bases, the J end by 2 bases, with 11 bases between. This CDR3 reads CASSYSAGGPYEQYF. Here the CDR3 DNA reads TGTGCCAGCAGTTACTCGGCAGGGGGGCCCTACGAGCAGTACTTC.

The V and J genes are TRBV27 and TRBJ1-4, with D possibly TRBD1 on 5 matching bases. V lost 4 bases and J 7 bases, leaving 19 bases between the germline ends. From germline, CDR1 is MNHEY and CDR2 SMNVEV (reference sequence). This CDR3 is 16 amino acids long. The CDR3 DNA reads TGTGCCAGCAGTTCCCCTACTTCAGGGTTAACTGAAAAACTGTTTTTT. This sequence encodes CASSSPTSGLTEKLFF.

J is TRBJ1-1 and V is TRBV6-6; the D is unclear. V was cut by 5 bases and J by 1 base, with 8 bases left in between. CDR3 size: 13 residues. Germline V gives CDR1 MNHNY, CDR2 SVGAGI (reference sequence). The CDR3 region has the DNA TGTGCCAGCAGTCCCCTTGGGAACACTGAAGCTTTCTTT. This encodes CASSPLGNTEAFF.

V usage is TRBV10-3 and J usage is TRBJ2-7; TRBD2 aligns across 11 bases. Germline V lookup: CDR1 ENHRY, CDR2 SYGVKD. CDR3 length: 15 amino acids. With 2 bases clipped from V and 1 base from J, the junction kept 1 base outside the gene matches. The CDR3 DNA reads as TGTGCCATCAGTGAGGGACTAGCGGGTTCCTACGAGCAGTACTTC. Its translation is CAISEGLAGSYEQYF.

The V gene is TRBV18, the J gene TRBJ1-1; no firm D call. The germline V and J ends were trimmed by 6 bases and 10 bases, with 12 bases remaining between them. This CDR3 has 11 residues. Germline assignment: CDR1 KGHSH and CDR2 LQKENI. CDR3 sequence: CASSPGNGAFF. The CDR3 region has the DNA TGTGCCAGCTCCCCGGGAAACGGAGCTTTCTTT.

With respect to this clone: The junction departs from germline at one end; a sequencing error may be responsible. The rearrangement links TRBV6-5 to TRBJ2-7; TRBD2 agrees at 10 bases. This CDR3 spans 13 amino acids. The germline gives CDR1 MNHEY, CDR2 SVGAGI. Here the CDR3 DNA reads TGTGCCAGCTACTTCCCCGGACTAGCGGAAGTTTCCTTC. Its translation is CASYFPGLAEVSF.